The 21 T cell receptor beta chains given below trace back to one sample, sequenced in a study of blood T cell repertoires in COVID-19 (dated by TCRdb to about 2020). To prepare the library, the immunoSEQ multiplex PCR assay was applied. Imported from immuneACCESS, the table was reduced by TCRdb to in-frame sequences with V and J called. These copies leave out some clones; in studies compared against another copy, an unresolved V gene accounts for under half, and the cause of the remainder is not known. This sample is represented by roughly 250,000 clones; about 86% of them were singletons. The ten largest clones represent about 12% of the sample. Sequencing input: peripheral blood. The receptors stem from a young woman with COVID-19, enrolled during active disease.

This clone was seen just once. V and J are TRBV2 and TRBJ2-7, with 9 bases lining up with TRBD2. The germline gives CDR1 SNHLY, CDR2 FYNNEI. The CDR3 sequence is 15 residues long. With V trimmed by 10 bases and J by 5 bases, 15 bases remained unmatched. CDR3 loop: CATPSRAGGDDEQYF. The CDR3 DNA follows: TGTGCCACTCCATCGAGGGCGGGGGGGGACGACGAGCAGTACTTC.

The gene calls are TRBV2 and TRBJ1-5; weak D call: TRBD1 (6 bases). The V end was cut by 10 bases, the J end by 4 bases, with 14 bases between. Germline loops: CDR1 SNHLY, CDR2 FYNNEI. The CDR3 has 13 amino acids. The CDR3 DNA follows: TGTGCCACACAATGGGGGCAGAATCAGCCCCAGCATTTT. Its protein product is CATQWGQNQPQHF.

CDR3 in DNA: TGTGCCATCAGTCCCCACACTAGCGGGGGGGCCGCTGAGCAGTTCTTC. It translates to CAISPHTSGGAAEQFF. The genes are TRBV10-3 and TRBJ2-1, with TRBD2 matching over 13 bases. Germline CDR1 is ENHRY and CDR2 is SYGVKD. V shed 5 bases, J shed 9 bases, and the junction held 10 bases outside the gene matches. The CDR3 runs 16 residues.

V usage is TRBV13 and J usage is TRBJ2-5, with D unresolved. Germline CDR1 reads PRHDT; CDR2 reads FYEKMQ (reference sequence). V was cut by 5 bases and J by 5 bases, with 9 bases left in between. There are 12 residues in the CDR3. In DNA form, the CDR3 reads TGTGCCAGCAGCGGCCCCGTGGAGACCCAGTACTTC. It specifies CASSGPVETQYF.

The gene calls are TRBV3-1 (or the pseudogene TRBV3-2) and TRBJ2-7; 15 nucleotides match TRBD2. In germline, CDR1 is LGHDT, CDR2 YNNKEL (reference sequence). The V segment lost 3 bases and the J segment 6 bases; nucleotides outside the gene matches: 0. There are 14 residues in the CDR3. In DNA form, the CDR3 reads TGTGCCAGCAGCCAGGGACTAGCGGGGGGCGAGCAGTACTTC. It translates to CASSQGLAGGEQYF.

This chain links TRBV2 with TRBJ1-1, with a tentative D call TRBD1 (5 bases). Germline CDR1 SNHLY, CDR2 FYNNEI. The CDR3 spans 12 residues. CDR3 amino acids: CGGGGGNTEAFF. In nucleotides, the CDR3 is TGTGGGGGGGGAGGAGGGAACACTGAAGCTTTCTTT.

This rearrangement joins TRBV15 to TRBJ2-3; D is undetermined. The CDR3 spans 12 residues. Germline V gene sequence: CDR1 LNHNV, CDR2 YYDKDF (reference sequence). V was cut by 0 bases and J by 8 bases, with 6 bases left in between. As DNA, the CDR3 is TGTGCCACCAGCAGAGATAGGAGTACGCAGTATTTT. It specifies CATSRDRSTQYF.

This clone has more than one count but fewer than ten. The chain employs TRBV5-6 and TRBJ1-5, with a weak D call TRBD1 (6 bases). V was clipped by 4 bases and J by 2 bases, with 13 bases between them. This CDR3 spans 15 amino acids. Germline CDR1 is SGHDT and CDR2 is YYEEEE. DNA of the CDR3: TGTGCCAGCAGCCAGAGGGGGACCGGCAATCAGCCCCAGCATTTT. Its protein product is CASSQRGTGNQPQHF.

V gene TRBV5-5 combines with J gene TRBJ1-4, with D unresolved. V lost 1 base and J 0 bases, leaving 4 bases between the germline ends. The CDR3 spans 14 residues. CDR1 and CDR2 (germline): SGHKS, YYEKEE (reference sequence). CDR3 DNA: TGTGCCAGCAGCTTGCTTGCAACTAATGAAAAACTGTTTTTT. Its translation: CASSLLATNEKLFF. The entire variable domain, with the rest obtained from reference TRBV5-5 and TRBJ1-4, is as follows: DAGVTQSPTHLIKTRGQQVTLRCSPISGHKSVSWYQQVLGQGPQFIFQYYEKEERGRGNFPDRFSARQFPNYSSELNVNALLLGDSALYLCASSLLATNEKLFFGSGTQLSVL.

The chain recombines TRBV7-6 with TRBJ2-5, with 12 bases identical to TRBD2. The germline gives CDR1 SGHVS, CDR2 FNYEAQ. The CDR3 consists of 16 residues. The V gene end was trimmed by 4 bases and the J gene end by 5 bases; junction bases not matched to a gene: 8. CDR3 bases: TGTGCCAGCAGCTCGGCGGCTAGCGGGGGGGGTGAGACCCAGTACTTC. It encodes CASSSAASGGGETQYF.

This chain connects TRBV15 to TRBJ1-2, with D perhaps TRBD1 (5 bases). The CDR3 runs 14 residues. V was cut by 4 bases and J by 10 bases, with 19 bases left in between. CDR1 is LNHNV and CDR2 is YYDKDF in the germline V gene (reference sequence). CDR3 nucleotides: TGTGCCACCAGCAACCCGCCCCAAACAGGATACTACACCTTC. As protein: CATSNPPQTGYYTF.

CDR3 nucleotide sequence: TGTGCCAACCTCGATGAAGCCTCTGGAAACACCATATATTTT. Translating gives CANLDEASGNTIYF. The chain joins TRBV10-3 to TRBJ1-3; D is undetermined. Trimming cost V 10 bases and J 0 bases, with 13 bases left between them. Germline-derived CDR1 and CDR2 are ENHRY and SYGVKD. This CDR3 is 14 amino acids long.

The rearrangement joins TRBV10-3 to TRBJ1-1, with D tentatively TRBD1 (6 bases). CDR1 is ENHRY and CDR2 is SYGVKD in the germline V gene. The length of the CDR3 is 11 residues. V lost 5 bases to trimming and J lost 11 bases, with 12 bases between them. This CDR3 is CAISQTGNAFF. As DNA, the CDR3 is TGTGCCATCAGTCAAACAGGGAACGCTTTCTTT.

This rearrangement joins TRBV5-1 to TRBJ1-1; no clear D gene. Germline-derived CDR1 and CDR2 are SGHRS and YFSETQ. This CDR3 has 14 amino acids. The V gene lost 3 bases and the J gene lost 4 bases, with 13 bases spanning the gap. The CDR3 sequence: CASSSYELATEAFF. DNA for the CDR3: TGCGCCAGCAGCTCGTACGAGCTTGCCACTGAAGCTTTCTTT.

The gene calls are TRBV2 and TRBJ1-5; D possibly corresponds to TRBD1 (5 bases). Germline assignment: CDR1 SNHLY and CDR2 FYNNEI. V was clipped by 7 bases and J by 8 bases, with 12 bases between them. This CDR3 has 12 amino acids. The CDR3 DNA is TGTGCCAGCACACAGGCCGGTGAGCCCCAGCATTTT. Amino acids: CASTQAGEPQHF.

This rearrangement joins TRBV10-2 to TRBJ2-1, with 11 positions matching TRBD2. Germline CDR1 is WSHSY and CDR2 is SAAADI. This CDR3 is built from 15 residues. The V gene end was trimmed by 6 bases and the J gene end by 6 bases; junction bases not matched to a gene: 7. CDR3 residues: CASRTSGVRRNEQFF. The DNA for the CDR3 is TGCGCCAGCAGGACTAGCGGGGTCCGGCGCAATGAGCAGTTCTTC.

The chain carries TRBV11-2 and TRBJ2-5; TRBD2 might be the D (6 bases). V was pared by 5 bases and J by 6 bases, with 13 bases between. Germline assignment: CDR1 SGHAT and CDR2 FQNNGV. This CDR3 is built from 13 residues. CDR3 in amino acids: CASSALGGKTQYF. As DNA, the CDR3 is TGTGCCAGCAGCGCCCTTGGCGGGAAGACCCAGTACTTC.

The V and J genes are TRBV11-2 and TRBJ2-3, with TRBD1 identical over 7 bases. Germline V gene data show CDR1 as SGHAT and CDR2 as FQNNGV. V was pared by 2 bases and J by 4 bases, with 12 bases of the junction left unmatched. The CDR3 covers 17 residues. The CDR3 reads CASSLLGGRAAPDTQYF. CDR3 DNA sequence: TGTGCCAGCAGCTTATTAGGGGGCAGGGCGGCCCCAGATACGCAGTATTTT.

This chain connects TRBV9 to TRBJ1-6, with D unresolved. The CDR3 spans 18 residues. V shed 3 bases and J shed 1 base, with 17 bases lying between them. CDR1 is SGDLS, CDR2 YYNGEE, per germline. The CDR3 coding sequence is TGTGCCAGCAGCGATGAGGCTGAAACAAATTCCTATAATTCACCCCTCCACTTT. Translated: CASSDEAETNSYNSPLHF.

The chain combines TRBV5-4 with TRBJ2-2, with D uncertain. Germline loops: CDR1 SGHNT, CDR2 YYREEE (reference sequence). V was pared by 3 bases and J by 4 bases, with 4 bases between. This CDR3 region has 12 residues. In DNA, the CDR3 is TGTGCCAGCAGCTCTAGCACCGGGGAGCTGTTTTTT. It codes for CASSSSTGELFF.

The rearrangement links TRBV2 to TRBJ2-5; tentatively, D is TRBD1 (8 bases). Germline V gene sequence: CDR1 SNHLY, CDR2 FYNNEI. V shed 7 bases and J shed 7 bases, with 16 bases lying between them. The CDR3 spans 13 residues. The CDR3 bases are TGTGCCAGCACCCTGGACAGGGAGGGGACCCAGTACTTC. This sequence encodes CASTLDREGTQYF.